Described below is a single T cell receptor beta chain sequence and its context. No antigen is known for it. No much larger clonotype is one base removed from it; base qualities were not supplied. The sample originates from a study of human T cells and chemical hapten exposure (dated by TCRdb to the early 2020s). About the full investigation: For sensitization, 2% DPC in acetone was applied to a 2 cm by 2 cm area of upper inner arm skin. Throughout the study period of around 25 weeks, patients also received therapeutic DPC doses to the scalp every week. Patch tests used Finn chambers with 0.01% DPC on the upper back, scored after 6 days by International Contact Dermatitis Research Group standards. Most of the patients in the cohort were female, and the cohort covered alopecia areata with under or over 50% scalp involvement, alopecia totalis and alopecia universalis. The libraries were sequenced as a pool, and the TCR yield per sample differed mostly because of small variations in library volumes within the pool. The study tracked peripheral blood TCR repertoire changes in vivo during primary and secondary sensitization to the hapten diphenylcyclopropenone (DPC) in alopecia patients. Blood was sampled from patients pre-sensitization (week 0) and at 2, 6 and about 24 weeks after DPC sensitization. For TCR sequencing, blood came from 25 to 35 alopecia patients at anywhere from one to four time points (pre-sensitization, 2, 6 and 24 weeks). General conclusions and limits of the study: The number of PT1 expanded TCRs positively correlated with patch test score, significant at thresholds 8, 16 and 32 but not 4. DPC sensitization did not change the number of TCRs with a frequency above 1 in 1000, and there was no evidence of changes in global repertoire structure. After repeated subsampling, the strength of the expansion versus patch-test correlation and the threshold at which it became significant changed. All patients had alopecia, a presumed autoimmune disease, so their immune response might differ from that of healthy individuals. Compared with pre-sensitization or healthy control sets, expanded TCRs formed significantly more large CDR3 similarity clusters, which is consistent with antigen-driven responses.

Unmatched junction bases come to 9, with V trimmed by 4 bases and J by 6 bases. Measured from the cysteine to the phenylalanine, the CDR3 is 15 residues long. The DNA shown is the 45-base CDR3, in frame from base 1. CDR1 and CDR2, per the germline V gene, are SQVTM and ANQGSEA. Library method: RACE. Reads for this sample came from a NextSeq 500. Library preparation attached unique molecular identifiers to individual cDNA molecules for quantitative, reproducible TCR counting. Each blood RNA sample was used to sequence both TCR alpha and TCR beta chains. Per the authors' processing: The median number of TCRs per sample was 95,638, ranging from about 20,000 to 690,600. The Decombinator software suite was used to annotate the V, J and CDR3 of the TCR reads. For the PS versus PT1 abundance plots, all samples were subsampled to the same number of TCRs (28,000). TCRs were defined as expanded if absent before sensitization and observed at least eight times at the 2-week time point. The public reads were reprocessed in TCRdb via fastp at Q25 and MiXCR, keeping in-frame beta chains. Entries that share a CDR3 protein sequence are merged under the most common genes and DNA. The V and J calls here are based on TCRdb, not the publication. For this sample there are 300,000 to 450,000 distinct CDR3 sequences; nearly 5% appear just once. Together, the top ten hold about 2.1% of the sample.

This specimen's time point label, per the study, means: patch test 1, 2 weeks after DPC sensitization. The treatment or condition label corresponds to: therapeutic diphenylcyclopropenone sensitization with weekly scalp DPC. At every patch-test visit, the blood draw took place before the patch test was put on. Patients were considered eligible if aged 18 to 70, diagnosed with alopecia and deemed suitable for DPC therapy, and patients were excluded if pregnant. Total RNA was extracted from unfractionated whole blood collected in Tempus Blood RNA tubes. This chain joins TRBV29-1 to TRBJ2-2; 9 middle bases align to TRBD1. This receptor was taken from a woman aged 45-59 years with alopecia areata. Some clones in this sample may be carry-over from other donors' samples. This material consisted of whole blood, taken in connection with sensitization to the hapten diphenylcyclopropenone (DPC). The DNA sequence is TGCAGCGTTGGGGGGACAGGGCCGGGAGCCGGGGAGCTGTTTTTT. Translated, it reads CSVGGTGPGAGELFF.